A selection of T cell receptor beta chains follows, all from one sample in a study of T cell responses to AZD1222 COVID-19 vaccine. Repertoires were generated with immunoSEQ multiplex PCR, while TCRdb's copy carries only in-frame clones and drops some. This sample has about 130,000 clones, with roughly 85% found just once. The sequencing here drew on peripheral blood, taken on day 0 of AZD1222 vaccination. The receptor source for this set is an adult in good health. Both conserved end residues are part of each CDR3. Each record gives: clone size, J gene, V gene, D gene, CDR3 protein, CDR3 DNA. The D gene is left open where the match is weak. A clone size is listed for some rows: how often the clone was seen (once, few, many), or a class if it is expanded.

>NA|TRBJ2-7|TRBV6-1|NA
CASSERDSLYEQYF
TGTGCCAGCAGTGAACGGGATTCGCTCTACGAGCAGTACTTC
>NA|TRBJ1-1|TRBV19|NA
CATTPSSNMNTEAFF
TGTGCCACTACCCCCAGCAGCAACATGAACACTGAAGCTTTCTTT
>NA|TRBJ2-1|TRBV9|NA
CASSVVNRPSYNEQFF
TGTGCCAGCAGCGTAGTTAACCGCCCCTCCTACAATGAGCAGTTCTTC
>NA|TRBJ2-5|TRBV15|NA
CATSRDLQEGQETQYF
TGTGCCACCAGCAGAGATCTACAGGAAGGGCAAGAGACCCAGTACTTC
>NA|TRBJ1-2|TRBV19|NA
CASTPRAQVANYGYTF
TGTGCCAGTACCCCGAGAGCACAGGTAGCTAACTATGGCTACACCTTC
>NA|TRBJ2-3|TRBV27|NA
CASRSHVRPDTQYF
TGTGCCAGCAGATCCCACGTCCGCCCAGATACGCAGTATTTT
>once|TRBJ2-2|TRBV4-3|NA
CASRGNIGLSTGELFF
TGCGCCAGCAGAGGGAATATCGGTCTCTCCACCGGGGAGCTGTTTTTT
>NA|TRBJ1-3|TRBV5-4|NA
CASSLGQGSSGNTIYF
TGTGCCAGCAGCTTGGGTCAGGGATCCTCTGGAAACACCATATATTTT
>NA|TRBJ2-7|TRBV3-1/TRBV3-2|NA
CASSHAGYEQYF
TGTGCCAGCAGCCACGCTGGCTACGAGCAGTACTTC
>NA|TRBJ1-4|TRBV6-1|NA
CASSDPGDPLEKLFF
TGTGCCAGCAGTGATCCAGGGGACCCCCTAGAAAAACTGTTTTTT
>once|TRBJ2-1|TRBV10-3|NA
CAISEGYNEQFF
TGTGCCATCAGTGAGGGCTACAATGAGCAGTTCTTC
>NA|TRBJ1-1|TRBV5-1|NA
CASSTGPSSSVTEAFF
TGCGCCAGCAGCACCGGGCCCAGCAGTAGCGTCACTGAAGCTTTCTTT
>few|TRBJ1-2|TRBV6-6|NA
CASSYDSSRGYTF
TGTGCCAGCAGTTATGACAGCTCTAGGGGCTACACCTTC
>NA|TRBJ1-2|TRBV11-2|NA
CASSLGEGGGYGYTF
TGTGCCAGCAGCTTAGGGGAAGGAGGGGGCTATGGCTACACCTTC
>NA|TRBJ1-1|TRBV7-9|NA
CATHRVGTEAFF
TGTGCCACCCACAGGGTGGGCACTGAAGCTTTCTTT
>once|TRBJ1-5|TRBV5-1|NA
CASSLGAVDQPQHF
TGCGCCAGCAGCTTGGGGGCAGTAGATCAGCCCCAGCATTTT
>NA|TRBJ1-1|TRBV21-1|NA
CASSKVWRTEAFF
TGTGCCAGCAGCAAAGTCTGGAGGACTGAAGCTTTCTTT
>NA|TRBJ2-3|TRBV12-3/TRBV12-4|NA
CASSPLRRDTQYF
TGTGCCAGCAGTCCCTTAAGAAGGGATACGCAGTATTTT
>NA|TRBJ2-1|TRBV30|NA
CAWSVGLAGYEQFF
TGTGCCTGGAGTGTGGGGCTAGCAGGCTATGAGCAGTTCTTC
>NA|TRBJ1-1|TRBV5-1|NA
CASRMGTVDAEAFF
TGCGCCAGCAGGATGGGGACTGTGGACGCTGAAGCTTTCTTT
>NA|TRBJ1-4|TRBV19|TRBD1
CASSIVAGQLNEKLFF
TGTGCCAGTAGTATCGTAGCGGGACAGCTGAATGAAAAACTGTTTTTT
>NA|TRBJ2-5|TRBV5-6|NA
CASRPTGTYGTQYF
TGTGCCAGCAGACCAACCGGGACATACGGGACCCAGTACTTC
>NA|TRBJ1-5|TRBV18|NA
CASSARTEGIQPQHF
TGTGCCAGCTCAGCACGGACGGAAGGGATCCAGCCCCAGCATTTT
>once|TRBJ2-7|TRBV6-5|TRBD1
CASTSTGDGYEQYF
TGTGCCAGCACTTCGACAGGGGATGGGTACGAGCAGTACTTC
>NA|TRBJ1-2|TRBV6-1|TRBD1
CASSESRGYGYTF
TGTGCCAGCAGTGAGAGCAGGGGGTATGGCTACACCTTC
>NA|TRBJ1-1|TRBV30|NA
CAWSSGVGAFF
TGTGCCTGGAGTTCGGGGGTTGGTGCTTTCTTT
>NA|TRBJ1-1|TRBV6-1|NA
CASVQQGNTEAFF
TGTGCCAGCGTTCAACAGGGTAACACTGAAGCTTTCTTT
>NA|TRBJ1-5|TRBV6-2/TRBV6-3|TRBD1
CASSHAPTSRQGLSNQPQHF
TGTGCCAGCAGTCACGCCCCAACAAGCCGACAGGGACTTAGCAATCAGCCCCAGCATTTT
>NA|TRBJ1-2|TRBV20-1|NA
CSASVGRMEGYTF
TGCAGTGCTAGTGTTGGCCGCATGGAAGGCTACACCTTC
>few|TRBJ1-2|TRBV7-3|NA
CASSLFPGRDGYTF
TGTGCCAGCAGCTTATTTCCAGGGAGGGACGGCTACACCTTC
>NA|TRBJ2-2|TRBV5-5|TRBD1
CASSLGWRDRGILGTGELFF
TGTGCCAGCAGCTTGGGGTGGCGCGACAGGGGGATCTTGGGCACCGGGGAGCTGTTTTTT
>few|TRBJ2-1|TRBV7-9|NA
CASSLVTSSRSYNEQFF
TGTGCCAGCAGCTTAGTGACTAGTTCACGCTCCTACAATGAGCAGTTCTTC
>once|TRBJ2-7|TRBV14|NA
CASSQGFGHGNFYEQYF
TGTGCCAGCAGCCAAGGGTTTGGGCATGGAAACTTCTACGAGCAGTACTTC
>NA|TRBJ1-6|TRBV11-1|NA
CASSFRVGNSPLHF
TGTGCCAGCAGCTTCCGGGTTGGAAATTCACCCCTCCACTTT
>NA|TRBJ1-5|TRBV15|NA
CATSRADTSAYSNQPQHF
TGTGCCACCAGCAGAGCGGACACCTCTGCCTATAGCAATCAGCCCCAGCATTTT
>once|TRBJ1-5|TRBV7-2|NA
CASSLGGVGYSNQPQHF
TGTGCCAGCAGCTTAGGGGGAGTGGGCTATAGCAATCAGCCCCAGCATTTT
>NA|TRBJ2-3|TRBV7-8|NA
CASSLAGVSSTDTQYF
TGTGCCAGCAGCTTAGCTGGCGTTTCTAGCACAGATACGCAGTATTTT
>NA|TRBJ1-1|TRBV6-5|NA
CASFVNTEAFF
TGTGCCAGTTTCGTGAACACTGAAGCTTTCTTT
>NA|TRBJ2-6|TRBV28|NA
CASSFGVRRANVLTF
TGTGCCAGCAGTTTTGGGGTTCGTCGGGCCAACGTCCTGACTTTC
>once|TRBJ2-3|TRBV19|TRBD1
CASSRQGWSTDTQYF
TGTGCCAGTAGTAGACAGGGTTGGAGCACAGATACGCAGTATTTT
>NA|TRBJ2-1|TRBV7-3|TRBD2
CASSLTPSLAGGSSSYNEQFF
TGTGCCAGCAGCTTAACGCCCTCACTAGCGGGGGGCTCAAGCTCCTACAATGAGCAGTTCTTC
>NA|TRBJ2-7|TRBV5-6|NA
CASSLATAGGYEQYF
TGTGCCAGCAGCTTGGCCACGGCGGGCGGCTACGAGCAGTACTTC
>NA|TRBJ2-7|TRBV27|NA
CASTTEGLGSYEQYF
TGTGCCAGCACCACCGAGGGGTTGGGGTCCTACGAGCAGTACTTC
>NA|TRBJ1-5|TRBV6-2/TRBV6-3|TRBD1
CASTPQGVQPQHF
TGTGCCAGCACCCCTCAGGGGGTTCAGCCCCAGCATTTT
>NA|TRBJ1-5|TRBV7-2|NA
CASRYSSGSNQPQHF
TGTGCCAGCAGGTATTCAAGTGGGAGCAATCAGCCCCAGCATTTT
>NA|TRBJ1-1|TRBV30|NA
CAWSGGIEAFF
TGTGCCTGGAGTGGGGGCATTGAAGCTTTCTTT